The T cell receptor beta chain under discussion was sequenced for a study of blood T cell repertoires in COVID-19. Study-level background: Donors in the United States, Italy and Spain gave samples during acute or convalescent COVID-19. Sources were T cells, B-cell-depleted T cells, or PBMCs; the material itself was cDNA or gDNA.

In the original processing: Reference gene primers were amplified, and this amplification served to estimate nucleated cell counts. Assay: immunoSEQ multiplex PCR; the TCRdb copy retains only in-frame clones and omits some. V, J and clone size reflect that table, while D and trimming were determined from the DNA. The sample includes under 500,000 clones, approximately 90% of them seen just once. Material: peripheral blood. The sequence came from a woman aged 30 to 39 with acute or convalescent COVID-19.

The CDR3 here is CASSLSYANEQFF. CDR3 nucleotides: TGTGCCAGCAGTTTGTCCTACGCCAATGAGCAGTTCTTC. The rearrangement joins TRBV27 to TRBJ2-1, with D hard to call. The CDR3 spans 13 residues. Per germline, CDR1 MNHEY and CDR2 SMNVEV (reference sequence). V was trimmed by 3 bases and J by 6 bases, leaving 9 bases between them.